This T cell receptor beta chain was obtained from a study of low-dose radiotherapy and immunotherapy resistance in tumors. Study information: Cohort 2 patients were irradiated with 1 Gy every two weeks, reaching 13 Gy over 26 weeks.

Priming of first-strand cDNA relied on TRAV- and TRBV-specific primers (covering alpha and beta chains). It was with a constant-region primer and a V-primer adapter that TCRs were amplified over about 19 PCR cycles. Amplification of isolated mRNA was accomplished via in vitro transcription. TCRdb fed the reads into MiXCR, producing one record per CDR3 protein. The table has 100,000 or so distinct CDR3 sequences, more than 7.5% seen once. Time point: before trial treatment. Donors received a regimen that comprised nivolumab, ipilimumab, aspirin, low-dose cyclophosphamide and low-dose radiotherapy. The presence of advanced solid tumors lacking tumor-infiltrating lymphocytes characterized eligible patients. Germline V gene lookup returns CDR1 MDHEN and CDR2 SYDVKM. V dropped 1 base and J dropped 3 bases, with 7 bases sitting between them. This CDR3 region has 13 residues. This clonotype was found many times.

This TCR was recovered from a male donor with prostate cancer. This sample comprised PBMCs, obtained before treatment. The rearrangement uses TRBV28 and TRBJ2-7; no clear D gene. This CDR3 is CASSLLPVYEQYF. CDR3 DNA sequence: TGTGCCAGCAGTTTATTACCGGTCTACGAGCAGTACTTC.